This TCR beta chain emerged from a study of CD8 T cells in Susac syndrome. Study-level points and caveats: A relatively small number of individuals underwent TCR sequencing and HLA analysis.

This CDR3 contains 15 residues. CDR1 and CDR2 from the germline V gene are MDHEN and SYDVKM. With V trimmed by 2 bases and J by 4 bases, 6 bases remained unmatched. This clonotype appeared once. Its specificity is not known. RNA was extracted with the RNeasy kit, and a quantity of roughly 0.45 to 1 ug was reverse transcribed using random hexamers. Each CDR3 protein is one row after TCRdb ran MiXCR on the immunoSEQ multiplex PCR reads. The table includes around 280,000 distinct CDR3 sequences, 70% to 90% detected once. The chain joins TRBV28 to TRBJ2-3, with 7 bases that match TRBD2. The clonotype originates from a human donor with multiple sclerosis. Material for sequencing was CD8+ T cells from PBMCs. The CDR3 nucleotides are TGTGCCAGCAGTTTACGCAGGGAGGGCCCAGATACGCAGTATTTT. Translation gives CASSLRREGPDTQYF.